This T cell receptor (beta chain) was profiled in a study of OX40 agonist ivuxolimab in advanced cancers. TCRdb's copy holds only in-frame clones and misses some; the assay was immunoSEQ multiplex PCR. The top ten clones hold about 0.55% of a sample with 90,000 to 150,000 clones, 80% to 90% of them seen once. Germline loops: CDR1 GTSNPN, CDR2 SVGIG (reference sequence). The CDR3 sequence is 13 residues long. With 4 bases removed from V and 8 bases from J, the gap between germline ends came to 15 bases. The chain carries TRBV30 and TRBJ2-1; TRBD1 or TRBD2 may be the D gene (6 bases each). Source: CD4+ or CD8+ T cells sorted from blood, taken in a trial of the OX40 agonist ivuxolimab. The TCR comes from an adult with an advanced solid tumor such as melanoma, head and neck, liver or kidney cancer. Here the CDR3 DNA reads TGTGCCTGGACTCGGGGGCATTTCGATGAGCAGTTCTTC. Residues: CAWTRGHFDEQFF.